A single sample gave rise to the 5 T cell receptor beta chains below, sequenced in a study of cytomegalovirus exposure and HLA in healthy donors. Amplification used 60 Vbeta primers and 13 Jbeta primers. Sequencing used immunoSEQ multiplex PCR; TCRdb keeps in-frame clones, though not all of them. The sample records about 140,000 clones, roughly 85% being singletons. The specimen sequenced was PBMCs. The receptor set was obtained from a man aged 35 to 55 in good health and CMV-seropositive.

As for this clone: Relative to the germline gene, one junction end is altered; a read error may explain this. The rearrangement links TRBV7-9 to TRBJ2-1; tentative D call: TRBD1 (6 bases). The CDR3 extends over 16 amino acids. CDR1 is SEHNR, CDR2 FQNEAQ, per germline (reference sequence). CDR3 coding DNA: TGTTCCAGCAGCTCGACTGGTCACAGGGACCACAATGAGCAGTTCTTC. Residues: CSSSSTGHRDHNEQFF.

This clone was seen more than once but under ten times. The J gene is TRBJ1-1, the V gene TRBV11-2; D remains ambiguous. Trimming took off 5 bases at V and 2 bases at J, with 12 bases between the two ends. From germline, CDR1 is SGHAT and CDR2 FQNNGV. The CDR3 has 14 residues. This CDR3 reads CASSPVRINTEAFF. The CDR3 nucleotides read TGTGCCAGCAGCCCAGTCCGAATTAACACTGAAGCTTTCTTT.

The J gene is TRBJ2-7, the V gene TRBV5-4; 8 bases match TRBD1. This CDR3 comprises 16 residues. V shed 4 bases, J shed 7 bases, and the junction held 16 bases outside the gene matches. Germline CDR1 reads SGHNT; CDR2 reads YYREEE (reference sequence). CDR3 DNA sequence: TGTGCCAGCAGCCTTCTTTCTTGGACAGGGACGGGGGAGCAGTACTTC. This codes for CASSLLSWTGTGEQYF.

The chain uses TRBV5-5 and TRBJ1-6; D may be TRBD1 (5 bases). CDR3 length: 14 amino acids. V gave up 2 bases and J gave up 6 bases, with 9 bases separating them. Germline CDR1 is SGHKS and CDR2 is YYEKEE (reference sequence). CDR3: CASSFSGLNSPLHF. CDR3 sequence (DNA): TGTGCCAGCAGCTTTTCAGGGCTTAATTCACCCCTCCACTTT.

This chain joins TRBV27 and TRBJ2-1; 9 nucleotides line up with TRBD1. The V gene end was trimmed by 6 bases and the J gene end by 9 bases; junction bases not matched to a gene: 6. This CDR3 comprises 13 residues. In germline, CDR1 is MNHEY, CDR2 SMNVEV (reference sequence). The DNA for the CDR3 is TGTGCCAGCAGAGAGACAGGGGGTCGTGAGCAGTTCTTC. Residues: CASRETGGREQFF.